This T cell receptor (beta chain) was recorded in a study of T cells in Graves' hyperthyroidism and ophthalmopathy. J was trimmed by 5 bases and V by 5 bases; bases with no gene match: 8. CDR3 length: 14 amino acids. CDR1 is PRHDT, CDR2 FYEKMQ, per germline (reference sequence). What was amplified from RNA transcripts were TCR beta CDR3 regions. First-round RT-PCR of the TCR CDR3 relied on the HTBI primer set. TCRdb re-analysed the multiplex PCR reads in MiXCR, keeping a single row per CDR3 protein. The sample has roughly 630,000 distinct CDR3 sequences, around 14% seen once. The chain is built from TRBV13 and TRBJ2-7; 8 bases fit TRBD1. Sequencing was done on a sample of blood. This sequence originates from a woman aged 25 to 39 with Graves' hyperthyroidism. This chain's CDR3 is CASSNPGQAHEQYF. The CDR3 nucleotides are TGTGCCAGCAGCAATCCGGGACAGGCACACGAGCAGTACTTC.